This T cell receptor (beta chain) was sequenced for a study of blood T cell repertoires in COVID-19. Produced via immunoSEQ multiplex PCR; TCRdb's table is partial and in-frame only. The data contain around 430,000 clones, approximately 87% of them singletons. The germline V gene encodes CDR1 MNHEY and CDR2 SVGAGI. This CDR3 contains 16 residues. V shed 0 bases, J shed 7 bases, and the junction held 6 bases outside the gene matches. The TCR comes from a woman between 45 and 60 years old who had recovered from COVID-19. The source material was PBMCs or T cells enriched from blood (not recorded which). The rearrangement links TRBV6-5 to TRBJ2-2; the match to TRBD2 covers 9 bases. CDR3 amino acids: CASSYSLAGEGGELFF. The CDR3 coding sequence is TGTGCCAGCAGTTACTCGTTAGCGGGGGAGGGCGGGGAGCTGTTTTTT.